The 9 T cell receptor beta chains below all came from one sample that was sequenced in a study of cytomegalovirus exposure and HLA in healthy donors. Vbeta (60) and Jbeta (13) primers were used in the PCR. Produced via immunoSEQ multiplex PCR; TCRdb's table is partial and in-frame only. This table holds roughly 45,000 clones, approximately 57% found once. Material: PBMCs. The receptors originated from a man between 60 and 75 years old in good health and CMV-seropositive.

The rearrangement uses TRBV28 and TRBJ1-2; 7 bases match TRBD1. CDR1 and CDR2 from the germline V gene are MDHEN and SYDVKM. The length of the CDR3 is 13 residues. Trimming cost V 1 base and J 8 bases; bases outside gene matches: 4. CDR3 protein: CASSLLTGDGYTF. Written as DNA, the CDR3 is TGTGCCAGCAGTTTATTAACAGGGGACGGCTACACCTTC.

This chain uses TRBV4-3 with TRBJ1-1, with a weak D call TRBD1 (5 bases). Trimming shortened V by 4 bases and J by 5 bases, and 17 bases separated the two germline ends. CDR3 length: 15 residues. Germline CDR1 and CDR2: LGHNA and YSLEER. This CDR3 is CASSRGNGVRTEAFF. The CDR3 nucleotides read TGCGCCAGCAGCCGGGGCAATGGGGTGAGAACTGAAGCTTTCTTT.

The gene calls are TRBV19 and TRBJ2-7; TRBD2 matches at 11 bases. The CDR3 is 15 amino acids. Germline CDR1 is LNHDA and CDR2 is SQIVND (reference sequence). J lost 7 bases, V lost 3 bases, and 8 bases had no gene match. The DNA for the CDR3 is TGTGCCAGTAGTATGGATACTAGCGGGAGTTGGGAGCAGTACTTC. Protein sequence: CASSMDTSGSWEQYF.

This clone was picked up a small number of times. This chain links TRBV12-2 with TRBJ1-3; the D segment call TRBD1 is taken from the table without a DNA check. TRBV12-2 is shown as a pseudogene. The CDR3 has 15 amino acids. Written as DNA, the CDR3 is TGTGCAAGTCGCTCACGACAGGGGGCGGGAAACACCATATATTTT. It codes for CASRSRQGAGNTIYF.

The chain combines TRBV28 with TRBJ2-5, with TRBD1 as a possible D gene (5 bases). Trimming took 10 bases from V and 1 from J, leaving 13 bases between them. This CDR3 has 13 amino acids. Per the germline V gene, CDR1 is MDHEN and CDR2 is SYDVKM. CDR3 amino acids: CATVDGAQETQYF. CDR3 bases: TGTGCCACCGTGGATGGGGCCCAAGAGACCCAGTACTTC.

This sequence joins TRBV7-8 and TRBJ2-7; 7 bases match TRBD1. V was clipped by 5 bases and J by 3 bases; unmatched bases: 13. This CDR3 is built from 16 residues. Germline V gene data show CDR1 as SGHVS and CDR2 as FQNEAQ. CDR3: CASSERQGRNGYEQYF. Written as DNA, the CDR3 is TGTGCCAGCAGCGAACGACAGGGACGCAATGGCTACGAGCAGTACTTC.

The chain combines TRBV6-5 with TRBJ2-2, with D uncertain. Germline CDR1 reads MNHEY; CDR2 reads SVGAGI. V lost 0 bases and J 1 base, leaving 6 bases between the germline ends. The CDR3 consists of 15 residues. CDR3 sequence reads: CASSYSTGNTGELFF. DNA for the CDR3: TGTGCCAGCAGTTACTCAACTGGGAACACCGGGGAGCTGTTTTTT.

The V call is TRBV7-2, the J call TRBJ2-7; tentative D call: TRBD1 (6 bases). CDR3 length: 16 amino acids. The V end lost 5 bases, the J end lost 0 bases, and 17 bases lay between the germline ends. CDR1 and CDR2 (germline): SGHTA, FQGNSA. For the CDR3, the DNA is TGTGCCAGCAGCCCCGTTACAGGGTATAGCTCCTACGAGCAGTACTTC. This translates into CASSPVTGYSSYEQYF.

V and J are TRBV2 and TRBJ1-5; a possible D gene is TRBD1 (5 bases). Germline CDR1 reads SNHLY; CDR2 reads FYNNEI. The CDR3 consists of 13 residues. Trimming shortened V by 6 bases and J by 4 bases, and 10 bases separated the two germline ends. The CDR3 region has the DNA TGTGCCAGCAGGGTGGGGGGAAATCAGCCCCAGCATTTT. As protein: CASRVGGNQPQHF.